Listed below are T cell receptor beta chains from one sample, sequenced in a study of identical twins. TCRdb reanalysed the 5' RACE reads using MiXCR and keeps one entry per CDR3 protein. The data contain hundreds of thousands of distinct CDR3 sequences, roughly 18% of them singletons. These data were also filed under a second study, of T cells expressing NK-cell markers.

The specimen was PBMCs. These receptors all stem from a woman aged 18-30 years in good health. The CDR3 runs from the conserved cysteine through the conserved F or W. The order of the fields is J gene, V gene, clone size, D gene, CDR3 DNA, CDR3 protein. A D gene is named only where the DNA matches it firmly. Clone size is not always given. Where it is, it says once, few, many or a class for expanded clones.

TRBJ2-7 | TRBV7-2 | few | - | TGTGCCAGCAGCTTGGCTAGCTTCTCCTACGAGCAGTACTTC | CASSLASFSYEQYF
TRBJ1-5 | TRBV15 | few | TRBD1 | TGTGCCACCAGCAGCGGACAGGGGTTTAATCAGCCCCAGCATTTT | CATSSGQGFNQPQHF
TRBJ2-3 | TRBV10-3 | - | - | TGTGCCATTTCCTCGGGCCTCTTCACAGATACGCAGTATTTT | CAISSGLFTDTQYF
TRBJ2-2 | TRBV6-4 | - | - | TGTGCCAGCAGTGACGGGTGGAACGGGGAGCTGTTTTTT | CASSDGWNGELFF
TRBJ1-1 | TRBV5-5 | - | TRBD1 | TGTGCCAGCAGCGGGGGACAGGGCGACACTGAAGCTTTCTTT | CASSGGQGDTEAFF
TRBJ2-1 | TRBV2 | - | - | TGTGCCAGCATGGCGGGGCCAAACAATGAGCAGTTCTTC | CASMAGPNNEQFF
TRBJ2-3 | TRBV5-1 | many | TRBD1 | TGCGCCAGCAGCTTGGCCCTACAGGGGTCGCAAGATACGCAGTATTTT | CASSLALQGSQDTQYF
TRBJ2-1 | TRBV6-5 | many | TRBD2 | TGTGCCAGCAGTTACCGCGGATCGGGCGGGAGGGCCCTCTCGTATGAGCAGTTCTTC | CASSYRGSGGRALSYEQFF
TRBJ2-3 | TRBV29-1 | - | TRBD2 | TGCAGCGTTGCACGGGAGGTTCGGTATACGCAGTATTTT | CSVAREVRYTQYF
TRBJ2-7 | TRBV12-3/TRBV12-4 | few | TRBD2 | TGTGCCAGCAGTCCCCGACTAGCGATCTCCTACGAGCAGTACTTC | CASSPRLAISYEQYF
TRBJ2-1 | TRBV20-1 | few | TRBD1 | TGCAGTGCTAGAGATTATAGGGACAGAGGGTTGGTCGATGAGCAGTTCTTC | CSARDYRDRGLVDEQFF
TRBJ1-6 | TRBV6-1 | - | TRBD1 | TGTGCCAGCAGTGCAGCACAGGGGGCTGATTCACCCCTCCACTTT | CASSAAQGADSPLHF
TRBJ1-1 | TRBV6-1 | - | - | TGTGCCAGCAGAGATTTGTTGAACACTGAAGCTTTCTTT | CASRDLLNTEAFF
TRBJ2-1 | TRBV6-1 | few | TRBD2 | TGTGCCAGCAGCTCCGGGACTAGCTTCCGGAATGAGCAGTTCTTC | CASSSGTSFRNEQFF
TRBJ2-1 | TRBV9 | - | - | TGTGCCAGCAGCGTAGGGAGCGGACCAAACAATGAGCAGTTCTTC | CASSVGSGPNNEQFF
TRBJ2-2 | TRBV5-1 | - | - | TGCGCCAGCAGCCCACTCTGGATAACCGGGGAGCTGTTTTTT | CASSPLWITGELFF
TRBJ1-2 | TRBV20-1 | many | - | TGCAGTGCTAGAGGGCCCGAGACAGCTAATGGCTACACCTTC | CSARGPETANGYTF
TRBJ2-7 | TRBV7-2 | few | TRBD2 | TGTGCCAGCAGCGCGACTAGCGGAACTTACGAGCAGTACTTC | CASSATSGTYEQYF
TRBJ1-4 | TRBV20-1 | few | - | TGCAGTGCTAGAGTAAGCGGGATCCCCACTAATGAAAAACTGTTTTTT | CSARVSGIPTNEKLFF
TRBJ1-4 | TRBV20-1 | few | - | TGCAGTGCCGGGACACGTAATGAAAAACTGTTTTTT | CSAGTRNEKLFF
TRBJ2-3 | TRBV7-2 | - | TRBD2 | TGTGCCAGCAGCTTAGTCCCAGCGGGAGGGGCCACAGATACGCAGTATTTT | CASSLVPAGGATDTQYF
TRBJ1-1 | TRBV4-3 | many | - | TGCGCCAGCAGCCAAGATAAGGGGAACACTGAAGCTTTCTTT | CASSQDKGNTEAFF
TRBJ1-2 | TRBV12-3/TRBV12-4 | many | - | TGTGCCAGCGTGCAAGGAGGGGGTAGAGGCATTGAGGGCTACACCTTC | CASVQGGGRGIEGYTF
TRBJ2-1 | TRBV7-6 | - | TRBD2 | TGTGCCAGCAGCTTAGGCGCTAGCGGGATCAATGAGCAGTTCTTC | CASSLGASGINEQFF
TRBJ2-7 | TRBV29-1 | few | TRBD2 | TGCAGCGTTGGCGGGAGAGGGGCCTACGAGCAGTACTTC | CSVGGRGAYEQYF
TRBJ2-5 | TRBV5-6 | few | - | TGTGCCAGCAGCTTTGGAGGGGTGATGGAGACCCAGTACTTC | CASSFGGVMETQYF
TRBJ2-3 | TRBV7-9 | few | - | TGTGCCAGCAGCGCCATTGATACGCAGTATTTT | CASSAIDTQYF
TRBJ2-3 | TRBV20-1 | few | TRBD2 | TGCAGTGCTAGCAAGCGGGAGGGCCCAGATACGCAGTATTTT | CSASKREGPDTQYF
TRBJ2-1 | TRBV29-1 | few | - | TGCAGCATATTTCCAGATATGTACAATGAGCAGTTCTTC | CSIFPDMYNEQFF
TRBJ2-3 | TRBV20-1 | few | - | TGCAGTGCTAGTTGGGGGAGTGGAACAGATACGCAGTATTTT | CSASWGSGTDTQYF
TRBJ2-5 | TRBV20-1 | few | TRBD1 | TGCAGTGCAATCGGGACAGGGGGGGAGACCCAGTACTTC | CSAIGTGGETQYF
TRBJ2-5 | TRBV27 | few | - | TGTGCCAGCAGTCCACTACAGGGTAGGGAGACCCAGTACTTC | CASSPLQGRETQYF
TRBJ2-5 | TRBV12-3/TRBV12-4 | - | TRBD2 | TGTGCCAGCAGTTATGGACTAGCGGAGTCGGAGACCCAGTACTTC | CASSYGLAESETQYF
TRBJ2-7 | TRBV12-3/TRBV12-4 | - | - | TGTGCCAGCAGTTTAGGGCAGGGGATTTCCGAGCAGTACTTC | CASSLGQGISEQYF
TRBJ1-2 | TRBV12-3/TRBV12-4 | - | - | TGTGCCAGCAGTTTATGGACGCCCGGCGCTAACTATGGCTACACCTTC | CASSLWTPGANYGYTF
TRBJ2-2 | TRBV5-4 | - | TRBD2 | TGTGCCAGCAGCTCAGGGCGGGGGGTGAACACCGGGGAGCTGTTTTTT | CASSSGRGVNTGELFF
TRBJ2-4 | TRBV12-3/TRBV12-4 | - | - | TGTGCCAGCAGTTTAGCTGTGGCTTTAGCCAAAAACATTCAGTACTTC | CASSLAVALAKNIQYF
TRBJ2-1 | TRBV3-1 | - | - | TGTGCCAGCAGCCCGGGGCTCCTGGATGAGCAGTTCTTC | CASSPGLLDEQFF
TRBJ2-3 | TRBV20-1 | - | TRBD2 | TGCAGTGCTTTACTAGCGAGACAGGATACGCAGTATTTT | CSALLARQDTQYF
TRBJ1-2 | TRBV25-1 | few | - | TGTGCCAGCAGTGGGGTTAACAGGTCCTATGGCTACACCTTC | CASSGVNRSYGYTF
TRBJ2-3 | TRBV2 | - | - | TGTGCCAGTAAAGTGGCGGCAGATACGCAGTATTTT | CASKVAADTQYF
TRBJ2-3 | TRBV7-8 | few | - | TGTGCCACCACCCAGCGGGCCCTCACAGATACGCAGTATTTT | CATTQRALTDTQYF
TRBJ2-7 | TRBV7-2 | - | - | TGTGCCAGCAGCTTGACGCACGGGCAGTACTTC | CASSLTHGQYF
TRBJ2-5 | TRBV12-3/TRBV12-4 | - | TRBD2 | TGTGCCAGCAGGGGAGAACTAGCGGGGGGCCTGGAGACCCAGTACTTC | CASRGELAGGLETQYF
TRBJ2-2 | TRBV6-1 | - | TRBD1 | TGTGCCAGCAGGTCGGGACAGGGAGGGAACACCGGGGAGCTGTTTTTT | CASRSGQGGNTGELFF
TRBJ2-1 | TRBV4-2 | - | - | TGTGCCAGCAGCCGGGTGTTAGGGTCCGGGGAAATAAACAATGAGCAGTTCTTC | CASSRVLGSGEINNEQFF
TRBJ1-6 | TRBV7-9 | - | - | TGTGCCAGCAGCCGAGAGGGGGATTCACCCCTCCACTTT | CASSREGDSPLHF
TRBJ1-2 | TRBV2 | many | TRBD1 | TGTGCCAGCGGGACAGGGTGGGCTAACTATGGCTACACCTTC | CASGTGWANYGYTF
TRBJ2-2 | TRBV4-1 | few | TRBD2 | TGCGCCAGCAGCCAAGATAGGCGGACTAGCGGATACACCGGGGAGCTGTTTTTT | CASSQDRRTSGYTGELFF
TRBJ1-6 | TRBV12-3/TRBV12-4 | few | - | TGTGCCAGCAGTTTACAGGGTATCTATAATTCACCCCTCCACTTT | CASSLQGIYNSPLHF
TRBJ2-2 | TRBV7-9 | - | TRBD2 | TGTGCCAGCAGCTCTTTAGCGGGGGGCCGGTCCGGGGAGCTGTTTTTT | CASSSLAGGRSGELFF
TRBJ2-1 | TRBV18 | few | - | TGTGCCAGCTCACCACGCGTTGTGGCGGGGGCCGGTTGGGATGAGCAGTTCTTC | CASSPRVVAGAGWDEQFF
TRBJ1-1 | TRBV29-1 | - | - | TGCAGCGCCGTTGGGGGGTCCGCTGAAGCTTTCTTT | CSAVGGSAEAFF